This TCR beta chain was observed in a study of T cells in Graves' hyperthyroidism and ophthalmopathy. Clinical symptoms, serum thyroxine, TRAb, thyroid ultrasound and orbital computed tomography informed diagnoses. The CDR3 runs to 12 residues. The V gene lost 8 bases and the J gene lost 5 bases, with 10 bases spanning the gap. Germline lookup yields CDR1 MDHEN and CDR2 SYDVKM. What was amplified from RNA transcripts were TCR beta CDR3 regions. HTBI primers were employed in a first-round RT-PCR of the TCR CDR3. Via MiXCR, TCRdb re-called the multiplex PCR reads, giving one row per CDR3 protein. This repertoire shows fewer than 900,000 distinct CDR3 sequences, about 15% found once; its top ten account for around 7.7%.

Sample: blood. This sequence was found in a man between 18 and 35 years old with Graves' hyperthyroidism. The genes are TRBV28 and TRBJ1-5; no definite D call. The CDR3 here is CASGYIDQPQHF. The CDR3 DNA is TGTGCCAGCGGGTACATAGATCAGCCCCAGCATTTT.